This TCR beta chain derives from a study of blood T cell repertoires in COVID-19. The overall study: Material from acute and convalescent COVID-19 was sourced from the United States, Italy and Spain. Sources were T cells, B-cell-depleted T cells, or PBMCs; the material itself was cDNA or gDNA.

About this clone: The sample has other DNA sequences that encode this CDR3 too.

Repertoires were generated with immunoSEQ multiplex PCR, while TCRdb's copy carries only in-frame clones and drops some. The sample yields around 30,000 clones, 80% to 90% seen once. Germline V gene sequence: CDR1 SGHRS, CDR2 YFSETQ. Trimming pared 4 bases from V and 0 bases from J, leaving 5 bases between. The CDR3 spans 13 residues. Material for sequencing was peripheral blood. This sequence was found in a woman older than 75 with active or convalescent COVID-19. The chain recombines TRBV5-1 with TRBJ1-3; D call uncertain. This CDR3 reads CASSLSSGNTIYF. DNA of the CDR3: TGCGCCAGCAGCCTGAGCTCTGGAAACACCATATATTTT.